This paragraph reports one T cell receptor (beta chain). The germline V gene encodes CDR1 SGHDT and CDR2 YYEEEE. The CDR3 is 14 amino acids. V shed 0 bases and J shed 4 bases, with 8 bases lying between them. TCRdb's copy holds only in-frame clones and misses some; the assay was immunoSEQ multiplex PCR. The sample contains roughly 2,000,000 clones, around 96% of which appear only once. These data originate in a study of shared clonotypes between healthy human individuals. It was CD45RO-negative cells, positively selected for CCR7, that made up naive CD8 cells, with terminally differentiated effector memory CD45RA+ cells excluded.

This TCR was sampled from a man aged 18 to 30 in good health. The chain uses TRBV5-6 and TRBJ1-5; D possibly corresponds to TRBD1 (5 bases). The sequencing sample was made of naive CD8+ T cells sorted from blood. Here the CDR3 reads CASSLDGGNQPQHF. DNA for the CDR3: TGTGCCAGCAGCTTGGATGGGGGTAATCAGCCCCAGCATTTT.